This T cell receptor beta chain was captured by sequencing in a study of yellow fever vaccine responses in identical twins. Overall study findings and caveats: In identical twins, vaccine T cell responses appeared partly shared and partly individual.

Via MiXCR, TCRdb re-called the RT-PCR reads, giving one row per CDR3 protein. The data contain around 17,000 distinct CDR3 sequences, roughly 80% of them singletons. Concerning this clonotype itself: What it binds is not known.

The V gene lost 8 bases and the J gene lost 3 bases, with 5 bases spanning the gap. This CDR3 comprises 10 residues. The chain is built from TRBV12-3 or TRBV12-4 and TRBJ2-7; the D gene is possibly TRBD2 (5 bases). Sequenced here: T cells from blood (PBMCs), unsorted or a sorted subset (not recorded which), sampled before or after yellow fever vaccination (not recorded which). The TCR was taken from a woman aged 18-29 years who received the yellow fever vaccine. CDR3 protein: CASGSYEQYF. The CDR3 bases are TGTGCCAGCGGGAGCTACGAGCAGTACTTC.